These 21 T cell receptor beta chains were all obtained from the same sample, sequenced in a study of T-cell reconstitution after alpha-beta-depleted transplantation in children. Preparation of the TCRbeta library was carried out with unique molecular identifiers. TCRdb re-called the PCR reads with MiXCR, one entry per CDR3 protein. The sample yields roughly 89,000 distinct CDR3 sequences, 10% to 15% seen once. Sequenced material: PBMCs from the stem cell graft donor, taken from the stem cell graft. These receptors all come from a human donor who donated a stem cell graft to a child with inherited bone marrow failure.

This clonotype occurred many times. The V gene is TRBV15, the J gene TRBJ1-5, with unresolved D. This CDR3 is 14 amino acids long. V was shortened by 0 bases and J by 7 bases, with 10 bases between the two germline ends. Germline loops: CDR1 LNHNV, CDR2 YYDKDF (reference sequence). The CDR3 protein is CATSRDPSDQPQHF. CDR3 sequence (DNA): TGTGCCACCAGCAGAGATCCGTCCGACCAGCCCCAGCATTTT.

This clonotype was observed many times. V gene TRBV7-6 combines with J gene TRBJ2-1, with D uncertain. V was pared by 2 bases and J by 7 bases, with 12 bases between. The CDR3 covers 14 residues. Germline V gene sequence: CDR1 SGHVS, CDR2 FNYEAQ. CDR3 protein: CASSLKTLGNEQFF. The CDR3 DNA follows: TGTGCCAGCAGCTTAAAAACCCTGGGGAATGAGCAGTTCTTC.

At least ten counts were recorded for this clonotype. The chain links TRBV20-1 to TRBJ1-1; weak D call: TRBD1 (5 bases). Trimming removed 3 bases at V and 4 bases at J, with 12 bases between. This CDR3 contains 13 residues. Looked up from germline, CDR1 is DFQATT and CDR2 is SNEGSKA (reference sequence). CDR3: CSARWGGGTEAFF. The CDR3 nucleotides read TGCAGTGCTAGGTGGGGTGGGGGCACTGAAGCTTTCTTT.

This clonotype has ten or more counts. The chain combines TRBV5-1 with TRBJ1-1; D may be TRBD1 (6 bases). V was trimmed by 0 bases and J by 4 bases, leaving 16 bases between them. Germline V CDR1 and CDR2: SGHRS, YFSETQ. This CDR3 has 16 amino acids. In DNA, the CDR3 is TGCGCCAGCAGCTTGGGCGTATCGGGGGCGGGCACTGAAGCTTTCTTT. It yields the protein CASSLGVSGAGTEAFF.

This clonotype has ten or more counts. The genes are TRBV5-1 and TRBJ1-5; a weak D match, TRBD1 (5 bases). The CDR3 runs to 14 residues. In germline, CDR1 is SGHRS, CDR2 YFSETQ. V was clipped by 4 bases and J by 6 bases, with 14 bases between them. CDR3 sequence (DNA): TGCGCCAGCAGCGACATCTTGGGGGGTCAGCCCCAGCATTTT. It codes for CASSDILGGQPQHF.

This clonotype has a count of ten or more. The chain couples TRBV5-1 to TRBJ1-2; the D is unclear. V lost 4 bases to trimming and J lost 4 bases, with 14 bases between them. Germline V gene data show CDR1 as SGHRS and CDR2 as YFSETQ. The CDR3 is 14 residues long. The CDR3 here is CASSPRPEAYGYTF. In DNA form, the CDR3 reads TGCGCCAGCAGCCCCCGACCTGAGGCCTATGGCTACACCTTC.

In its sample, this clonotype was seen many times. This sequence joins TRBV12-3 or TRBV12-4 and TRBJ1-5; 9 nucleotides match TRBD1. This CDR3 has 15 amino acids. V was pared by 5 bases and J by 5 bases, with 7 bases of the junction left unmatched. The CDR3 DNA reads TGTGCCAGCAGTCCTGAGACAGGGGGTTATCAGCCCCAGCATTTT. Its protein is CASSPETGGYQPQHF.

There are many counts of this clonotype. In nucleotides, the CDR3 is TGCGCCAGCAGCCAGGCGAGGTACCCGACCTCCTACGAGCAGTACTTC. It codes for CASSQARYPTSYEQYF. This chain joins TRBV4-3 and TRBJ2-7; no reliable D call. Deletions cut 3 bases from V and 0 bases from J, with 15 bases between. Germline assignment: CDR1 LGHNA and CDR2 YSLEER. There are 16 residues in the CDR3.

This clonotype appeared many times. The rearrangement joins TRBV20-1 to TRBJ2-7; the D call may be TRBD1 or TRBD2 (5 bases each). This CDR3 comprises 13 residues. Germline CDR1 DFQATT, CDR2 SNEGSKA (reference sequence). V was trimmed by 5 bases and J by 3 bases, leaving 14 bases between them. The CDR3 here is CSAPARDGYEQYF. As DNA, the CDR3 is TGCAGTGCTCCAGCCCGGGACGGCTACGAGCAGTACTTC.

This clonotype was seen many times. The chain employs TRBV5-6 and TRBJ2-1, with 8 bases lining up with TRBD2. Germline-derived CDR1 and CDR2 are SGHDT and YYEEEE. CDR3 length: 18 amino acids. The junction had 15 bases not matched to a gene; V was cut back by 4 bases and J by 3 bases. CDR3 sequence (DNA): TGTGCCAGCAGCCCGGGATCGGGGGGGACGTTAATCTACAATGAGCAGTTCTTC. It is translated as CASSPGSGGTLIYNEQFF.

This clonotype came up many times. The genes are TRBV6-2 or TRBV6-3 and TRBJ1-1; TRBD1 agrees at 9 bases. V lost 6 bases, J lost 4 bases, and 9 bases stayed unmatched. The CDR3 has 15 residues. Germline V gene sequence: CDR1 MNHEY, CDR2 SVGEGT. The CDR3 sequence: CASRNPGQGSTEAFF. The CDR3 nucleotides are TGTGCCAGCAGGAACCCGGGACAGGGATCCACTGAAGCTTTCTTT.

This clonotype came up many times. The J gene is TRBJ2-7, the V gene TRBV12-3 or TRBV12-4, with D perhaps TRBD1 (5 bases). CDR3 length: 13 residues. The V end lost 5 bases, the J end lost 0 bases, and 8 bases lay between the germline ends. In DNA, the CDR3 is TGTGCCAGCAGTAAGGACACCTCCTACGAGCAGTACTTC. This translates into CASSKDTSYEQYF.

This clonotype was counted ten times or more. This chain connects TRBV20-1 to TRBJ2-1; D possibly matches TRBD1 or TRBD2 (5 bases each). The CDR3 is made up of 13 amino acids. Trimming removed 5 bases at V and 7 bases at J, with 15 bases between. Germline V gene sequence: CDR1 DFQATT, CDR2 SNEGSKA (reference sequence). The CDR3 protein is CSAQARDQNEQFF. DNA of the CDR3: TGCAGTGCTCAAGCTCGGGACCAAAATGAGCAGTTCTTC.

This clonotype was observed many times. V gene TRBV7-2 combines with J gene TRBJ1-5; D possibly corresponds to TRBD1 (5 bases). This CDR3 comprises 17 residues. V lost 2 bases, J lost 0 bases, and 14 bases lay in between. Germline V lookup: CDR1 SGHTA, CDR2 FQGNSA. The CDR3 loop is CASSLKGPHYSNQPQHF. The CDR3 nucleotides are TGTGCCAGCAGCTTAAAGGGACCGCACTATAGCAATCAGCCCCAGCATTTT.

This clonotype was counted ten times or more. The chain recombines TRBV11-2 with TRBJ2-1; TRBD1 might be the D (5 bases). V lost 4 bases and J 15 bases, leaving 22 bases between the germline ends. The CDR3 is made up of 14 amino acids. Germline V lookup: CDR1 SGHAT, CDR2 FQNNGV. CDR3 region: CASSYPRQGVSLFF. CDR3 bases: TGTGCCAGCAGCTATCCGAGACAAGGGGTATCATTGTTCTTC.

This clonotype was seen ten or more times. V is TRBV28 and J is TRBJ2-3; 8 nucleotides line up with TRBD2. V shed 5 bases, J shed 3 bases, and the junction held 13 bases outside the gene matches. The CDR3 sequence is 17 residues long. CDR1 is MDHEN and CDR2 is SYDVKM in the germline V gene. CDR3 nucleotide sequence: TGTGCCAGCAGTCTTCCCTGGGGAGCGGGGGCAACAGATACGCAGTATTTT. It yields the protein CASSLPWGAGATDTQYF.

This clonotype was seen many times. The chain has TRBV7-2 and TRBJ2-2; the D gene is possibly TRBD1 (6 bases). The germline CDR1 and CDR2 sequences are SGHTA and FQGNSA. V lost 8 bases and J 5 bases, leaving 15 bases between the germline ends. The length of the CDR3 is 14 residues. Written as DNA, the CDR3 is TGTGCCAGCCATCAGGGGTATGGAACCGGGGAGCTGTTTTTT. Protein: CASHQGYGTGELFF.

This clonotype was detected many times. This rearrangement joins TRBV5-5 to TRBJ2-5; 7 bases agree with TRBD1. The CDR3 runs 13 residues. V shed 2 bases, J shed 4 bases, and the junction held 2 bases outside the gene matches. Germline CDR1 is SGHKS and CDR2 is YYEKEE (reference sequence). CDR3 DNA sequence: TGTGCCAGCAGCTTTTCAGGGGGAGAGACCCAGTACTTC. The encoded protein is CASSFSGGETQYF.

This clonotype was recorded many times. The rearrangement links TRBV5-1 to TRBJ2-5, with D perhaps matching TRBD1 or TRBD2 (6 bases each). The germline CDR1 and CDR2 sequences are SGHRS and YFSETQ. This CDR3 spans 15 amino acids. Trimming removed 4 bases at V and 5 bases at J, with 18 bases between. CDR3 residues: CASSGGAARGETQYF. The CDR3 nucleotides read TGCGCCAGCAGCGGCGGGGCCGCGAGGGGGGAGACCCAGTACTTC. Supplemented by reference TRBV5-1 and TRBJ2-5, the full variable domain reads KAGVTQTPRYLIKTRGQQVTLSCSPISGHRSVSWYQQTPGQGLQFLFEYFSETQRNKGNFPGRFSGRQFSNSRSEMNVSTLELGDSALYLCASSGGAARGETQYFGPGTRLLVL.

This clonotype was seen at least ten times. The chain has TRBV5-1 and TRBJ1-5, with 7 bases that match TRBD1. The J segment lost 2 bases and the V segment lost 0 bases, leaving 2 bases of the junction unmatched. Per germline, CDR1 SGHRS and CDR2 YFSETQ. CDR3 length: 15 residues. The CDR3 sequence is CASSLGQGGNQPQHF. The CDR3 nucleotides read TGCGCCAGCAGCTTGGGGCAGGGGGGCAATCAGCCCCAGCATTTT.

V is TRBV13 and J is TRBJ1-2; 8 bases agree with TRBD1. The V gene's germline CDR1 is PRHDT and CDR2 FYEKMQ (reference sequence). This CDR3 is 15 amino acids long. J lost 3 bases, V lost 6 bases, and 9 bases had no gene match. CDR3 sequence reads: CASRFTTGQDYGYTF. DNA of the CDR3: TGTGCCAGCAGATTCACCACGGGACAGGACTATGGCTACACCTTC.